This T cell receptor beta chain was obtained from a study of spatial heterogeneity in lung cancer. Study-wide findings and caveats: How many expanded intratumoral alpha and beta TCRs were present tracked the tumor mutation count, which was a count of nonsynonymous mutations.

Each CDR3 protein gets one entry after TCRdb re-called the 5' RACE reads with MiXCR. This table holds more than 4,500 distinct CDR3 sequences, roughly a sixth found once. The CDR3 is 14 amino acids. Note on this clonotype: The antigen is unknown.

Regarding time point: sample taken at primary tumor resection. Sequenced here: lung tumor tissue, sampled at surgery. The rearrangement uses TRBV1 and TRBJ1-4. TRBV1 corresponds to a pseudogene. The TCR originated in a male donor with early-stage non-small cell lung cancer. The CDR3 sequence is CTSSPNRGNEKLFF. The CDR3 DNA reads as TGCACCAGCAGCCCCAACAGAGGTAATGAAAAACTGTTTTTT.